These T cell receptor beta chains were read from a single sample in a study of T cell responses to AZD1222 COVID-19 vaccine. Repertoires were generated with immunoSEQ multiplex PCR, while TCRdb's copy carries only in-frame clones and drops some. Of about 75,000 clones listed, approximately 89% were seen once; the top ten hold roughly 10%. Here the sequenced sample was peripheral blood, taken 28 days after the second dose of the MenACWY control vaccine. Source of these receptors: an adult who received the MenACWY meningococcal vaccine as a control. CDR3s include the opening cysteine and the closing phenylalanine or tryptophan. The D gene is left open where the match is weak. Size is stated for part of the rows, as once, few or many counts, or as a class when the clone is expanded.

CASSRRDRGQDTGELFF,TGTGCCAGCAGCCGCAGGGACAGGGGGCAAGATACCGGGGAGCTGTTTTTT,TRBJ2-2,TRBD1,-,TRBV7-2
CASSQGGGFTGELFF,TGTGCCAGCAGCCAAGGCGGGGGGTTCACCGGGGAGCTGTTTTTT,TRBJ2-2,TRBD2,-,TRBV4-2
CASSEEDREGYEQYF,TGTGCCAGCAGCGAAGAGGACAGGGAGGGCTACGAGCAGTACTTC,TRBJ2-7,-,-,TRBV4-2
CASSLSRGASNTGELFF,TGTGCCAGCAGCTTATCGCGGGGGGCTTCAAACACCGGGGAGCTGTTTTTT,TRBJ2-2,TRBD2,-,TRBV7-2
CASNRDSNQPQHF,TGTGCCAGCAACAGGGATAGCAATCAGCCCCAGCATTTT,TRBJ1-5,-,-,TRBV2
CASSIPPGQGKRNTIYF,TGTGCCAGTAGTATACCACCGGGACAGGGGAAGAGAAACACCATATATTTT,TRBJ1-3,TRBD1,-,TRBV19
CASSQDLLTSSSYNEQFF,TGCGCCAGCAGCCAAGATCTTTTGACTTCCAGCTCCTACAATGAGCAGTTCTTC,TRBJ2-1,-,-,TRBV4-3
CASSQFRSQDSPLHF,TGTGCCAGCAGCCAATTTCGGAGTCAAGATTCACCCCTCCACTTT,TRBJ1-6,-,-,TRBV4-2
CASESGQNSPLHF,TGTGCCAGTGAGTCGGGCCAAAATTCACCCCTCCACTTT,TRBJ1-6,-,-,TRBV7-9
CASKRGIQSADEQFF,TGTGCCAGCAAGAGGGGCATACAATCAGCCGATGAGCAGTTCTTC,TRBJ2-1,-,-,TRBV2
CASSETGTAGGAFF,TGTGCCAGCAGCGAGACCGGGACGGCGGGAGGAGCTTTCTTT,TRBJ1-1,-,-,TRBV5-4
CASSQARPGTGASGYTF,TGTGCCAGCAGCCAAGCAAGGCCCGGGACAGGTGCCTCTGGCTACACCTTC,TRBJ1-2,TRBD1,few,TRBV3-1/TRBV3-2
CASSEYGVSGELFF,TGTGCCAGCAGTGAATACGGGGTTAGCGGGGAGCTGTTTTTT,TRBJ2-2,-,-,TRBV25-1
CASSLGIGLGTYEQYF,TGCGCCAGCAGCTTGGGAATTGGGCTAGGGACTTACGAGCAGTACTTC,TRBJ2-7,-,-,TRBV5-1
CASSLRGSGTEAFF,TGTGCCAGCAGTTTAAGAGGGTCGGGAACTGAAGCTTTCTTT,TRBJ1-1,-,once,TRBV27
CASTDKATGYGYTF,TGTGCCAGCACCGACAAGGCGACGGGCTATGGCTACACCTTC,TRBJ1-2,-,once,TRBV2
CSVVTGTGGGHQPQHF,TGCAGCGTTGTGACTGGGACAGGGGGCGGCCATCAGCCCCAGCATTTT,TRBJ1-5,TRBD1,-,TRBV29-1
CASSVSGVSGANVLTF,TGTGCCAGCAGCGTATCAGGGGTCTCTGGGGCCAACGTCCTGACTTTC,TRBJ2-6,-,-,TRBV9
CASGGHGTSRYEQYF,TGTGCTAGTGGTGGCCACGGGACTAGTAGGTACGAGCAGTACTTC,TRBJ2-7,TRBD2,few,TRBV12-5
CASSQDIVADITNEKLFF,TGCGCCAGCAGCCAAGATATCGTTGCCGATATAACTAATGAAAAACTGTTTTTT,TRBJ1-4,-,once,TRBV4-3
CASSGGTVYSNQPQHF,TGTGCCAGCAGTGGGGGGACAGTCTATAGCAATCAGCCCCAGCATTTT,TRBJ1-5,TRBD1,-,TRBV6-4
CASSLNRASNQPQHF,TGTGCCAGCAGTCTGAACAGGGCTAGCAATCAGCCCCAGCATTTT,TRBJ1-5,-,-,TRBV2
CASSSNRVTEAFF,TGTGCCAGCAGTTCGAACAGGGTTACTGAAGCTTTCTTT,TRBJ1-1,-,-,TRBV5-8
CASSSQTFANTGELFF,TGTGCCAGCAGCTCCCAGACATTCGCGAACACCGGGGAGCTGTTTTTT,TRBJ2-2,-,once,TRBV13
CAWSPGANYGYTF,TGTGCCTGGAGCCCTGGGGCGAACTATGGCTACACCTTC,TRBJ1-2,-,few,TRBV30
CASSPPGTGGYTF,TGTGCCAGCAGCCCTCCCGGGACGGGAGGCTACACCTTC,TRBJ1-2,-,-,TRBV12-3/TRBV12-4
CASSEREGNTIYF,TGTGCCAGCAGTGAACGAGAGGGAAACACCATATATTTT,TRBJ1-3,-,-,TRBV2
CASSQEAGRHEATNEKLFF,TGTGCCAGCAGCCAAGAAGCAGGGCGGCACGAAGCAACTAATGAAAAACTGTTTTTT,TRBJ1-4,-,-,TRBV3-1/TRBV3-2
CAWSSGNLYEQYF,TGTGCCTGGAGCTCCGGGAATCTCTACGAGCAGTACTTC,TRBJ2-7,-,-,TRBV30
CASSGMGPRGTGELFF,TGTGCCAGCAGTGGGATGGGACCCAGAGGGACCGGGGAGCTGTTTTTT,TRBJ2-2,-,-,TRBV2
CASSLRVNTEAFF,TGTGCCAGCAGCCTGAGAGTGAACACTGAAGCTTTCTTT,TRBJ1-1,-,-,TRBV11-1
CASNIEGGVGSPLHF,TGTGCCAGCAATATAGAGGGGGGGGTCGGGTCACCCCTCCACTTT,TRBJ1-6,-,-,TRBV6-5
CASSFHGRGQGVRNTEAFF,TGTGCCAGCAGCTTCCATGGACGTGGACAGGGGGTTAGGAACACTGAAGCTTTCTTT,TRBJ1-1,TRBD1,-,TRBV7-2
CASSPQGTSGGISSYNEQFF,TGTGCCAGCAGCCCACAAGGGACTAGCGGGGGGATAAGCTCCTACAATGAGCAGTTCTTC,TRBJ2-1,TRBD2,-,TRBV7-3
CASSQDSGDSGNTIYF,TGTGCCAGCAGCCAAGATTCAGGAGACTCTGGAAACACCATATATTTT,TRBJ1-3,-,-,TRBV4-2
CASSPEPRGANVLTF,TGTGCCAGCAGCCCCGAACCCAGGGGGGCCAACGTCCTGACTTTC,TRBJ2-6,-,-,TRBV4-2
CASSFDRGRLTEAFF,TGTGCCAGCAGTTTCGACAGGGGGCGATTAACTGAAGCTTTCTTT,TRBJ1-1,TRBD1,-,TRBV28
CASSPTGGTLPAFF,TGTGCCAGCAGTCCGACAGGGGGGACTTTGCCCGCTTTCTTT,TRBJ1-1,TRBD1,once,TRBV6-5
CASSKGAGGTDTQYF,TGTGCCAGCAGCAAGGGGGCAGGGGGCACAGATACGCAGTATTTT,TRBJ2-3,TRBD1,once,TRBV5-4
CASSPSTGFGYTF,TGTGCCAGCAGCCCCTCGACAGGGTTCGGCTACACCTTC,TRBJ1-2,TRBD1,-,TRBV11-1
CASGRESNQPQHF,TGTGCCAGCGGCAGGGAGAGCAATCAGCCCCAGCATTTT,TRBJ1-5,-,few,TRBV19
CASSIVQGSSYEQYF,TGTGCCAGTAGTATAGTACAGGGGAGCTCCTACGAGCAGTACTTC,TRBJ2-7,TRBD1,-,TRBV19
CASSDQGGEQYF,TGTGCCAGCAGTGACCAGGGCGGCGAGCAGTACTTC,TRBJ2-7,-,-,TRBV6-1
CASSLVGTRGETQYF,TGTGCCAGCAGCTTAGTAGGGACTCGCGGAGAGACCCAGTACTTC,TRBJ2-5,-,-,TRBV11-1
CASRDPFYTGELFF,TGTGCCAGCCGGGATCCATTTTACACCGGGGAGCTGTTTTTT,TRBJ2-2,-,-,TRBV7-9
CASSSPDSYEQYF,TGTGCCAGCAGTTCCCCAGACAGCTACGAGCAGTACTTC,TRBJ2-7,-,-,TRBV28
CASSLVQEGYGYTF,TGTGCCAGCAGTTTGGTCCAGGAGGGATATGGCTACACCTTC,TRBJ1-2,-,-,TRBV28
CATSPKETYPLEAFF,TGTGCCACCAGCCCCAAAGAAACATATCCCTTGGAAGCTTTCTTT,TRBJ1-1,-,once,TRBV15
CASSLLGLAGAGEANVLTF,TGTGCCAGCAGTTTACTGGGACTAGCGGGGGCCGGAGAGGCCAACGTCCTGACTTTC,TRBJ2-6,TRBD2,-,TRBV27
CASSIYTGSGANVLTF,TGTGCCAGTAGTATCTACACAGGGTCAGGGGCCAACGTCCTGACTTTC,TRBJ2-6,-,-,TRBV19
CASSALPNSGNTIYF,TGTGCCAGCAGCGCCCTGCCAAACTCTGGAAACACCATATATTTT,TRBJ1-3,-,once,TRBV9
CASSPMRLGGNTIYF,TGTGCCAGCAGCCCCATGCGCCTCGGCGGAAACACCATATATTTT,TRBJ1-3,-,-,TRBV2
CSAPKGNEQYF,TGCAGTGCTCCGAAGGGGAACGAGCAGTACTTC,TRBJ2-7,-,-,TRBV20-1
CAIISYPPAYNEQFF,TGTGCCATCATATCTTACCCCCCGGCCTACAATGAGCAGTTCTTC,TRBJ2-1,-,-,TRBV10-3
CSVEVGGSTDTQYF,TGCAGCGTTGAAGTTGGAGGCAGCACAGATACGCAGTATTTT,TRBJ2-3,-,-,TRBV29-1
CSVVWGPGAFF,TGCAGCGTTGTTTGGGGACCGGGGGCTTTCTTT,TRBJ1-1,-,once,TRBV29-1
CASSGQINYGYTF,TGTGCCAGTAGTGGACAAATTAACTATGGCTACACCTTC,TRBJ1-2,-,-,TRBV19